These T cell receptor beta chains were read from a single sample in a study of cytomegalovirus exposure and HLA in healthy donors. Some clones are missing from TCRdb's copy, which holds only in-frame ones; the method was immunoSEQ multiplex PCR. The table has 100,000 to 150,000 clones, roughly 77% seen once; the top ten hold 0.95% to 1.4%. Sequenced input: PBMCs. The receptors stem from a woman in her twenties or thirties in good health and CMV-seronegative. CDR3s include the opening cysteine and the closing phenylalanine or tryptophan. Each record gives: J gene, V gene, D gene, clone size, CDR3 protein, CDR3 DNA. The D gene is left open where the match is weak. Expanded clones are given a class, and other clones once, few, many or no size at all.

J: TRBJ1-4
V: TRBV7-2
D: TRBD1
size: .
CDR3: CASSLAGGNEKLFF
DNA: TGTGCCAGCAGCTTGGCAGGGGGGAATGAAAAACTGTTTTTT

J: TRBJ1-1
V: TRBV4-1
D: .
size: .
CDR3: CASSLGGAGSTEAFF
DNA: TGCGCCAGCAGCCTAGGGGGGGCAGGGAGCACTGAAGCTTTCTTT

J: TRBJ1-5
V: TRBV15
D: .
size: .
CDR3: CATSRDKGFGQPQHF
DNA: TGTGCCACCAGCAGAGATAAGGGGTTCGGGCAGCCCCAGCATTTT

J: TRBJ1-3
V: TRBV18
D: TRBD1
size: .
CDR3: CASSQRDRATGNTIYF
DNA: TGTGCCAGCTCACAAAGGGACAGGGCAACTGGAAACACCATATATTTT

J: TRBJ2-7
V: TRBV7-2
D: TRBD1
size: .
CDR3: CASSLDRASEQYF
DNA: TGTGCCAGCAGCTTGGACAGGGCGAGCGAGCAGTACTTC

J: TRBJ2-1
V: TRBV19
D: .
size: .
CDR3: CASTPDPQGSYNEQFF
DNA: TGTGCCAGTACCCCCGATCCTCAGGGTTCCTACAATGAGCAGTTCTTC

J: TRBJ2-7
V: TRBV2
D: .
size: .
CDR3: CASSDLSGVTYEQYF
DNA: TGTGCCAGCAGTGACCTCTCCGGGGTGACCTACGAGCAGTACTTC

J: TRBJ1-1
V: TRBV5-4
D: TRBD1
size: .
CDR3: CASSPSDRVNTEAFF
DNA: TGTGCCAGCAGCCCATCCGACAGGGTGAACACTGAAGCTTTCTTT

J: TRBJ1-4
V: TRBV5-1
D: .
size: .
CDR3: CASSLRGEEKLFF
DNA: TGCGCCAGCAGCTTACGGGGAGAGGAAAAACTGTTTTTT

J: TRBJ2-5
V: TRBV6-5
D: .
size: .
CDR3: CASSRGEKTQYF
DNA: TGTGCCAGCAGCCGGGGTGAGAAGACCCAGTACTTC

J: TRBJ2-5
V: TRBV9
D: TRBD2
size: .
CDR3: CASSVVPSGGVKETQYF
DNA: TGTGCCAGCAGCGTAGTCCCTAGCGGGGGCGTTAAGGAGACCCAGTACTTC

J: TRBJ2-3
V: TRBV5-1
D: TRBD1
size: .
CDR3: CASSLAGTGGTDTQYF
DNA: TGCGCCAGCAGCTTGGCTGGGACAGGGGGAACAGATACGCAGTATTTT

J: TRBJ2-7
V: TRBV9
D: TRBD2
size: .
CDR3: CASSVGQRGSPYEQYF
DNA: TGTGCCAGCAGCGTAGGTCAGCGGGGGAGTCCCTACGAGCAGTACTTC

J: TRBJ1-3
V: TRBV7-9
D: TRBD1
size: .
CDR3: CASRTGQGEASGNTIYF
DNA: TGTGCCAGCAGAACCGGACAGGGAGAGGCCTCTGGAAACACCATATATTTT

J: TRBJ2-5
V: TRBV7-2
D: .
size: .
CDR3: CASSWRASAQETQYF
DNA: TGTGCCAGCAGCTGGCGGGCCTCCGCCCAAGAGACCCAGTACTTC

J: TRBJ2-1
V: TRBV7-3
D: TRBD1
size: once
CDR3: CASSSSGGPYNEQFF
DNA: TGTGCCAGCAGCTCTTCAGGGGGCCCCTACAATGAGCAGTTCTTC

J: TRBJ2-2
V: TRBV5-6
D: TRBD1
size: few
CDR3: CASSLGSGQPTGELFF
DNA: TGTGCCAGCAGCTTGGGGTCGGGACAGCCGACCGGGGAGCTGTTTTTT

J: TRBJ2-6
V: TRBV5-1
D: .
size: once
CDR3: CASSFSSQGSGANVLTF
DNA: TGCGCCAGCAGCTTTTCATCACAGGGCTCTGGGGCCAACGTCCTGACTTTC

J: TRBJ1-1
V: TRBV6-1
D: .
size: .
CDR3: CASSEVLPEAFF
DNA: TGTGCCAGCAGTGAAGTACTGCCCGAAGCTTTCTTT

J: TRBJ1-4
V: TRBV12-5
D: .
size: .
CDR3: CASGRGLNEKLFF
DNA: TGTGCTAGTGGACGAGGACTAAATGAAAAACTGTTTTTT

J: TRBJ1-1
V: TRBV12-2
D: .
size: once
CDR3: CASRLRRVGEGDTEAFF
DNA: TGTGCAAGTCGCTTGCGAAGGGTTGGGGAGGGGGACACTGAAGCTTTCTTT

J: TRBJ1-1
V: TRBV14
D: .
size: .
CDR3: CASSQDPAYLNTEAFF
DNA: TGTGCCAGCAGCCAAGATCCAGCGTATCTGAACACTGAAGCTTTCTTT

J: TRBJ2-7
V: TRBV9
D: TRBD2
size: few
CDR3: CASSGSGVSYEQYF
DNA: TGTGCCAGCAGCGGTAGCGGGGTCTCCTACGAGCAGTACTTC

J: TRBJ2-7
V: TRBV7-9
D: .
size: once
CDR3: CASSPRETYEQYF
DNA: TGTGCCAGCAGCCCGAGGGAGACCTACGAGCAGTACTTC

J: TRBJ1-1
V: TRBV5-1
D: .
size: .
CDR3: CASSLDRLGDTEAFF
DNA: TGCGCCAGCAGCTTAGACAGATTGGGCGACACTGAAGCTTTCTTT

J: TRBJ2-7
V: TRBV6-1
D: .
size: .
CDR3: CASSEGQAFYEQYF
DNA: TGTGCCAGCAGTGAAGGACAGGCATTCTACGAGCAGTACTTC

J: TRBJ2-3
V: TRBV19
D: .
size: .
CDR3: CASQQGSLTDTQYF
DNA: TGTGCCAGTCAACAGGGTTCCCTCACAGATACGCAGTATTTT

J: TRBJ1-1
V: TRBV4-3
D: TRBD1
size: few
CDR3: CASSHRQGSEAFF
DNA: TGCGCCAGCAGCCACCGACAGGGGAGTGAAGCTTTCTTT

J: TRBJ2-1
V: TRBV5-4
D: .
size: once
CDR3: CASSLGGSSYNEQFF
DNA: TGTGCCAGCAGCTTGGGAGGGAGCTCCTACAATGAGCAGTTCTTC

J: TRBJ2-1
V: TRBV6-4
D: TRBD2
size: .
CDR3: CASSDSIIRGGQFF
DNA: TGTGCCAGCAGTGACTCGATTATACGGGGGGGGCAGTTCTTC

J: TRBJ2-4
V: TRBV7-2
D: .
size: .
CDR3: CASSSLRTQRGSFAQYF
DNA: TGTGCCAGCAGCTCGCTAAGGACTCAACGAGGGAGTTTTGCTCAGTACTTC

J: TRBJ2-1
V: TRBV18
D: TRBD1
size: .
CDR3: CASSPGTGVSYNEQFF
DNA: TGTGCCAGCTCACCAGGAACAGGGGTCTCCTACAATGAGCAGTTCTTC

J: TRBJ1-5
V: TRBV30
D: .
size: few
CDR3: CAWSVQSNQPQHF
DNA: TGTGCCTGGAGTGTACAGAGCAATCAGCCCCAGCATTTT

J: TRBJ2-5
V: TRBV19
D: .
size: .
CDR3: CASSPREETQYF
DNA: TGTGCCAGTAGTCCGCGGGAAGAGACCCAGTACTTC

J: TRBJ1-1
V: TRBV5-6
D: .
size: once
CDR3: CASWSRRRGNTEAFF
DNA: TGTGCCAGCTGGTCCCGTCGCCGCGGGAACACTGAAGCTTTCTTT

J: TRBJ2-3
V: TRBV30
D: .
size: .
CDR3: CAWSVRRADTQYF
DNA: TGTGCCTGGAGTGTACGGCGGGCAGATACGCAGTATTTT

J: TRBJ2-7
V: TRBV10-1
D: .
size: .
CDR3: CASTDSSYEQYF
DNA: TGCGCCAGCACGGACAGCTCCTACGAGCAGTACTTC

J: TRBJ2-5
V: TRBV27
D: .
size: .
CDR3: CASSPRRSGEETQYF
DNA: TGTGCCAGCAGTCCCCGACGATCCGGGGAAGAGACCCAGTACTTC

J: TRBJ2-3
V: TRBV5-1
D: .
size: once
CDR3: CASSLRLGTDTQYF
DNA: TGCGCCAGCAGCTTGAGACTGGGCACAGATACGCAGTATTTT

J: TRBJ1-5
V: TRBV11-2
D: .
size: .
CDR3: CASSLGDRVSNQPRHF
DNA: TGTGCCAGCAGCTTAGGCGATCGGGTTAGCAATCAGCCCCGGCATTTT

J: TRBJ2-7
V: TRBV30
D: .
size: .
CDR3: CAWSDPFRVGHEQYF
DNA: TGTGCCTGGAGTGATCCGTTCAGGGTTGGGCACGAGCAGTACTTC

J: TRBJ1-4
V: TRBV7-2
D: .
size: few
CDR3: CASRFGANEKLFF
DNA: TGTGCCAGCCGGTTCGGGGCTAATGAAAAACTGTTTTTT

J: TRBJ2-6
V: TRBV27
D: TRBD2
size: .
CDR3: CASSLKLAGEHSGANVLTF
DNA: TGTGCCAGCAGTTTAAAACTAGCGGGGGAGCACTCTGGGGCCAACGTCCTGACTTTC

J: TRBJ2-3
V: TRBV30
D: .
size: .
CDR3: CAWAGTSSTDTQYF
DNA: TGTGCCTGGGCCGGGACTTCTAGCACAGATACGCAGTATTTT

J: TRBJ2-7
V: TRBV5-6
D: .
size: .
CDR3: CASSFGPTYEQYF
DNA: TGTGCCAGCAGCTTTGGCCCAACCTACGAGCAGTACTTC

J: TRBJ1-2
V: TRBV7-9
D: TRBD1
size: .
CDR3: CASSLGQGLGYTF
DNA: TGTGCCAGCAGCTTGGGACAGGGACTTGGCTACACCTTC

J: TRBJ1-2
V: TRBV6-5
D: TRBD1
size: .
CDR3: CASSYGDSYGYTF
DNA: TGTGCCAGCAGTTACGGGGACAGCTATGGCTACACCTTC

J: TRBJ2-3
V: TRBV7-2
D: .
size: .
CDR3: CASSLGRADTQYF
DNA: TGTGCCAGCAGCCTGGGCAGGGCAGATACGCAGTATTTT

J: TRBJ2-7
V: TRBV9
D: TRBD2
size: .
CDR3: CASSVGERGGRGEQYF
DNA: TGTGCCAGCAGCGTAGGTGAGCGGGGGGGGAGAGGCGAGCAGTACTTC